This is a list of T cell receptor beta chains from one sample in a study of cytomegalovirus exposure and HLA in healthy donors. Assay: immunoSEQ multiplex PCR; the TCRdb copy retains only in-frame clones and omits some. The sample shows some 75,000 clones, 78% of them seen only once. Sequencing was performed on PBMCs. These receptors all come from a man younger than 35 in good health and CMV-seropositive. CDR3s include the opening cysteine and the closing phenylalanine or tryptophan. Each record gives: D gene, V gene, clone size, J gene, CDR3 length, CDR3 protein, CDR3 DNA. The D gene is left open where the match is weak. The size field is filled for only some rows; it gives once, few, many or a size class.

>NA|TRBV13|once|TRBJ1-1|17
CASPCSPERGWDTEAFF
TGTGCCAGCCCCTGTAGTCCGGAGCGAGGCTGGGACACTGAAGCTTTCTTT
>NA|TRBV25-1|NA|TRBJ2-7|15
CASGKRDTPTETQYF
TGTGCCAGCGGAAAGAGGGACACCCCCACTGAGACGCAGTACTTC
>NA|TRBV28|NA|TRBJ2-7|15
CASSFQGVGIYEQYF
TGTGCCAGCAGTTTCCAAGGGGTGGGGATCTACGAGCAGTACTTC
>NA|TRBV29-1|NA|TRBJ1-4|14
CSVGSTGSYEKLFF
TGCAGCGTAGGAAGTACGGGTAGTTATGAAAAACTGTTTTTT
>NA|TRBV28|few|TRBJ2-7|14
CATLPTSGGLEQYF
TGTGCCACCCTCCCAACTAGTGGTGGTCTGGAGCAGTACTTC
>NA|TRBV10-3|NA|TRBJ2-7|13
CAISPQGDYEQYF
TGTGCCATCAGCCCACAGGGAGACTACGAGCAGTACTTC
>TRBD1|TRBV29-1|NA|TRBJ2-7|15
CSVEVLGQAPREQYF
TGCAGCGTTGAAGTTTTGGGACAGGCACCCCGCGAGCAGTACTTC
>NA|TRBV5-4|NA|TRBJ1-1|14
CATAPLTGNTEAFF
TGTGCCACCGCACCGCTTACAGGGAACACTGAAGCTTTCTTT
>TRBD2|TRBV14|NA|TRBJ2-7|18
CASSQDGWTSGNSYEQYF
TGTGCCAGCAGCCAAGATGGGTGGACTAGCGGGAACTCCTACGAGCAGTACTTC
>TRBD1|TRBV6-6|NA|TRBJ1-1|14
CASWSGGRDTEAFF
TGTGCCAGCTGGTCAGGGGGGAGAGATACTGAAGCTTTCTTT
>TRBD2|TRBV10-2|NA|TRBJ2-5|16
CASSKTGTREQETQYF
TGCGCCAGCAGTAAAACCGGGACTAGAGAACAAGAGACCCAGTACTTC